The source of this TCR beta chain is a study of preoperative IRX-2 immunotherapy in early breast cancer. Clones were sequenced by immunoSEQ multiplex PCR, and TCRdb holds only the in-frame ones, with some missing. The sample has about 24,000 clones; approximately 90% are singletons. As for treatment: preoperative locoregional IRX-2 cytokine immunotherapy. Preoperative locoregional IRX-2 cytokine immunotherapy was tested in the phase Ib source study. The V end lost 8 bases, the J end lost 0 bases, and 16 bases lay between the germline ends. The CDR3 totals 15 residues. Germline CDR1 reads ENHRY; CDR2 reads SYGVKD.

The chain carries TRBV10-3 and TRBJ2-5; D not certain. The material was tumor tissue, obtained after IRX-2 immunotherapy. This sequence originates from a human donor with breast cancer. The CDR3 sequence is CAIAPGTAYQETQYF. In DNA, the CDR3 is TGTGCCATCGCGCCGGGTACCGCGTACCAAGAGACCCAGTACTTC.